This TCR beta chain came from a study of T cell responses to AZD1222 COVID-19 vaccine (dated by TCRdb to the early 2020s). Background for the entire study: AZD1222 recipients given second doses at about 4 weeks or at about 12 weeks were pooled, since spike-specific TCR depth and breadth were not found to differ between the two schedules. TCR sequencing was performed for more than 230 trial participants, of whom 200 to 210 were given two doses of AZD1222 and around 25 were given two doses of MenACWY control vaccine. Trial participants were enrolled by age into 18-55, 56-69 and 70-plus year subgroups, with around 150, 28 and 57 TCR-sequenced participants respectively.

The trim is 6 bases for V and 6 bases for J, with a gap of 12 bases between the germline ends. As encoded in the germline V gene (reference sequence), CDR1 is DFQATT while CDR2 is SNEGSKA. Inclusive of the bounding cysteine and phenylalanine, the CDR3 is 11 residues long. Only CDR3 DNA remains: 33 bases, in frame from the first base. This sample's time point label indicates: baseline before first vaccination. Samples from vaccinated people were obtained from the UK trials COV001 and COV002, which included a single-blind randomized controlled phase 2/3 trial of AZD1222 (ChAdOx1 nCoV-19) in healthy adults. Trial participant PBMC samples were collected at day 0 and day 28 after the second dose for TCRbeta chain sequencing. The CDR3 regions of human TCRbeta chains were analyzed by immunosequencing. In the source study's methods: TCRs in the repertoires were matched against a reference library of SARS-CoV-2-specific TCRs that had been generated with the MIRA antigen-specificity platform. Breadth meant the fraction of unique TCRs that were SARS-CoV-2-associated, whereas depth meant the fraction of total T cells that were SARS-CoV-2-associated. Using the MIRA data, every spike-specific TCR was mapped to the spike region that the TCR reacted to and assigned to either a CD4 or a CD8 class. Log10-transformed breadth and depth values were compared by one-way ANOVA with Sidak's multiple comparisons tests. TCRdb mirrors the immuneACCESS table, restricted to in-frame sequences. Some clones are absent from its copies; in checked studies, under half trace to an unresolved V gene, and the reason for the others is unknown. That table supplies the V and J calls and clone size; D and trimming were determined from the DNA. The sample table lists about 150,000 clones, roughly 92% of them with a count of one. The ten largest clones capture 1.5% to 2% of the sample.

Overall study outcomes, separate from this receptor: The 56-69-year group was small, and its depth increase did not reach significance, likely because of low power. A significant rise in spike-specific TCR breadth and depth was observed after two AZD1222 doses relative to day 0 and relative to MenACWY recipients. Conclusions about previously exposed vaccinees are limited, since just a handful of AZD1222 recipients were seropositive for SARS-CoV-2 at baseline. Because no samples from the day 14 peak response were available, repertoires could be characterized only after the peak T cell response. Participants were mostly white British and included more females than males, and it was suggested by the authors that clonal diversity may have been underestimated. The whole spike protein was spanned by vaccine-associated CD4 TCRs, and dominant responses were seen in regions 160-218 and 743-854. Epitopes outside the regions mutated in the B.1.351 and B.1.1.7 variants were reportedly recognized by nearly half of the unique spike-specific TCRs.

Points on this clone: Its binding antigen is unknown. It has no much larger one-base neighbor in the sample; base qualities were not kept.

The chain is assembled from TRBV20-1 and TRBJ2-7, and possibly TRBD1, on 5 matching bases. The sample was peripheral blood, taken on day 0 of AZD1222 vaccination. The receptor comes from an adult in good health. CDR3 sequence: CSALKGSEQYF. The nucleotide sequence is TGCAGTGCCCTGAAGGGGTCCGAGCAGTACTTC.